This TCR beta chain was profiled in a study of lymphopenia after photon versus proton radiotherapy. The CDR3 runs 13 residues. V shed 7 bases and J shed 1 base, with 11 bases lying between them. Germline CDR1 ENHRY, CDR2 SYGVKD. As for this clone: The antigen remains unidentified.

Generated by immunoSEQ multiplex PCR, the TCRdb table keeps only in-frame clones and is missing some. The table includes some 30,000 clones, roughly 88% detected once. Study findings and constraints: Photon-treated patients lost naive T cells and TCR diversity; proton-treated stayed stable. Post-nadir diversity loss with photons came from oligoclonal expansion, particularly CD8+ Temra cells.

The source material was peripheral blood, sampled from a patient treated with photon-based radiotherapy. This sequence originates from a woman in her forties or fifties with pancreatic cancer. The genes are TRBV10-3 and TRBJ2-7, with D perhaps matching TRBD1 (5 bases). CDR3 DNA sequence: TGTGCCATCAAGCACAGGCTTTCCTACGAGCAGTACTTC. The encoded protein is CAIKHRLSYEQYF.